This record covers a single T cell receptor (beta chain). The antigen remains unidentified. Terminally differentiated effector memory CD45RA+ cells were excluded by CCR7 positive selection of CD45RO-negative cells. This table comes from immunoSEQ multiplex PCR, and its TCRdb copy is limited to in-frame clones, with some not included. The repertoire has fewer than 1 million clones, 96% of them found once; the top ten carry about 0.25%. The record originates from a study of shared clonotypes between healthy human individuals. Whole-study context: Samples came from two female and a few male donors aged 18 to 49.

Study-wide results and caveats: What limited the represented genetic and exposure-history diversity was the small number of donors.

Germline CDR1 and CDR2: SGDLS and YYNGEE. V lost 5 bases and J 8 bases, leaving 13 bases between the germline ends. The length of the CDR3 is 12 residues. The clonotype was recovered from a man aged 25-45 years in good health. V is TRBV9 and J is TRBJ1-2, with D uncertain. The sequenced material came from naive CD8+ T cells sorted from blood. The CDR3 protein is CASRELRKGYTF. The CDR3 bases are TGTGCCAGCAGGGAACTTCGGAAGGGCTACACCTTC.